These 25 T cell receptor beta chains came from one sample sequenced in a study of T cells in Graves' hyperthyroidism and ophthalmopathy. Amplified TCR beta CDR3 regions derived from RNA transcripts. In the first-round RT-PCR of the TCR CDR3, the HTBI primer set was used. TCRdb processed the multiplex PCR reads anew with MiXCR; each CDR3 protein has one entry. The sample shows under 500,000 distinct CDR3 sequences, about 14% of them seen only once. Sequenced material: blood. The receptors shown here come from a man in his fifties with Graves' ophthalmopathy.

This clonotype was seen many times. The gene calls are TRBV28 and TRBJ1-1; tentatively, D is TRBD1 (5 bases). The germline V and J ends were trimmed by 8 bases and 0 bases, with 13 bases remaining between them. Germline V gene lookup returns CDR1 MDHEN and CDR2 SYDVKM. This CDR3 is built from 14 residues. This CDR3 reads CASPPGAMNTEAFF. The DNA for the CDR3 is TGTGCCAGCCCCCCCGGGGCCATGAACACTGAAGCTTTCTTT.

This clonotype was seen many times. The CDR3 region is CSVEGAGGPSAEQYF. CDR3 in DNA: TGCAGCGTTGAAGGGGCCGGGGGTCCGTCAGCCGAGCAGTACTTC. The chain recombines TRBV29-1 with TRBJ2-7; TRBD2 is a possible D gene (6 bases). Germline V gene sequence: CDR1 SQVTM, CDR2 ANQGSEA. V shed 1 base and J shed 6 bases, with 19 bases lying between them. The CDR3 consists of 15 residues.

The V gene is TRBV14, the J gene TRBJ2-5, with unresolved D. This CDR3 is 12 amino acids long. CDR1 is SGHDN and CDR2 is FVKESK in the germline V gene. The V and J ends lost 2 bases and 4 bases respectively, with 5 bases between them. CDR3 nucleotides: TGTGCCAGCAGCCAAACTTTAGAGACCCAGTACTTC. Translation gives CASSQTLETQYF.

This clonotype showed up many times. The genes are TRBV6-6 and TRBJ2-1; D not resolved. Trimming shortened V by 2 bases and J by 8 bases, and 4 bases separated the two germline ends. Germline lookup yields CDR1 MNHNY and CDR2 SVGAGI (reference sequence). CDR3 length: 11 amino acids. CDR3 sequence: CASSYGDEQFF. DNA for the CDR3: TGTGCCAGCAGTTACGGCGATGAGCAGTTCTTC.

The V and J genes are TRBV2 and TRBJ2-7, with TRBD2 identical over 8 bases. Germline loops: CDR1 SNHLY, CDR2 FYNNEI. V was pared by 6 bases and J by 5 bases, with 12 bases of the junction left unmatched. The CDR3 loop spans 15 amino acids. The CDR3 coding sequence is TGTGCCAGCAGCTCCGGGACTAGGAGTGGTCACGAGCAGTACTTC. Translating it yields CASSSGTRSGHEQYF.

The rearrangement joins TRBV19 to TRBJ2-4, with 8 bases identical to TRBD1. After removal of 8 bases from V and 5 bases from J, the junction contained 8 bases not matched to a gene. The CDR3 runs to 14 residues. Germline V gene lookup returns CDR1 LNHDA and CDR2 SQIVND (reference sequence). As DNA, the CDR3 is TGTGCCAGTGGATCCAGGGGGCCCCAAAACATTCAGTACTTC. It specifies CASGSRGPQNIQYF.

This clonotype was observed many times. The chain joins TRBV2 to TRBJ2-3; TRBD1 might be the D (5 bases). This CDR3 region has 15 residues. Trimming pared 0 bases from V and 8 bases from J, leaving 15 bases between. CDR1 and CDR2 (germline): SNHLY, FYNNEI. The CDR3 here is CASSEALLLRGTQYF. In nucleotides, the CDR3 is TGTGCCAGCAGTGAAGCGCTTCTTCTTAGGGGTACGCAGTATTTT.

The chain recombines TRBV5-8 with TRBJ2-5; D gene ambiguous. The CDR3 contains 10 residues. CDR1 SGHTS and CDR2 YDEGEE come from the germline V gene. Trimming shortened V by 6 bases and J by 5 bases, and 5 bases separated the two germline ends. CDR3 sequence: CASTLETQYF. For the CDR3, the DNA is TGTGCCAGCACCCTGGAGACCCAGTACTTC.

This clonotype was recorded at least ten times. This chain connects TRBV29-1 to TRBJ2-7; 11 bases line up with TRBD1. The CDR3 is made up of 14 amino acids. Looked up from germline, CDR1 is SQVTM and CDR2 is ANQGSEA. The trim removed 6 bases at V and 1 base at J, leaving 5 bases unmatched. This CDR3 is CSVPGTGGSYEQYF. DNA for the CDR3: TGCAGCGTCCCCGGGACAGGGGGATCCTACGAGCAGTACTTC.

This chain connects TRBV2 to TRBJ2-7; no definite D call. Per the germline V gene, CDR1 is SNHLY and CDR2 is FYNNEI. CDR3 size: 12 residues. The V gene lost 4 bases and the J gene lost 5 bases, with 9 bases spanning the gap. CDR3 protein: CASSVGRHEQYF. CDR3 nucleotides: TGTGCCAGCAGTGTCGGGCGACACGAGCAGTACTTC.

The rearrangement joins TRBV27 to TRBJ1-2; TRBD1 might be the D (6 bases). The V end lost 5 bases, the J end lost 3 bases, and 19 bases lay between the germline ends. The CDR3 covers 16 residues. Germline loops: CDR1 MNHEY, CDR2 SMNVEV (reference sequence). The CDR3 DNA follows: TGTGCCAGCAGTCCTAACCCTGGACAGTCCTACTATGGCTACACCTTC. Translating it yields CASSPNPGQSYYGYTF.

The chain combines TRBV19 with TRBJ1-1, with D unclear. Germline V gene lookup returns CDR1 LNHDA and CDR2 SQIVND (reference sequence). With 2 bases removed from V and 0 bases from J, the gap between germline ends came to 7 bases. The CDR3 contains 14 residues. Written as DNA, the CDR3 is TGTGCCAGTAGTATATCCAGCATGAACACTGAAGCTTTCTTT. It yields the protein CASSISSMNTEAFF.

This clonotype was recorded many times. V and J are TRBV27 and TRBJ2-7; 7 nucleotides match TRBD2. Looked up from germline, CDR1 is MNHEY and CDR2 is SMNVEV (reference sequence). CDR3 length: 14 amino acids. The V and J ends lost 3 bases and 4 bases, in that order; junction bases with no gene match: 6. CDR3 DNA sequence: TGTGCCAGCAGTTTGAAGGGGCGGGGGTACGAGCAGTACTTC. Protein product: CASSLKGRGYEQYF.

This clonotype was counted at least ten times. The junction differs from germline at one of its ends, possibly a read error. This chain links TRBV20-1 with TRBJ2-7; D perhaps matches TRBD2 (5 bases). Per the germline V gene, CDR1 is DFQATT and CDR2 is SNEGSKA (reference sequence). This CDR3 is 11 amino acids long. For the CDR3, the DNA is TGCAGTGCCAGCCGAGGGTACGACCAGTACTTC. Its protein product is CSASRGYDQYF.

This clonotype showed up just a few times. The chain employs TRBV27 and TRBJ2-3, with a tentative D call TRBD1 (6 bases). The CDR3 has 13 residues. V lost 5 bases and J lost 7, with 13 bases in between. Germline V gives CDR1 MNHEY, CDR2 SMNVEV (reference sequence). The CDR3 reads CASSPMGAYTQYF. In DNA, the CDR3 is TGTGCCAGCAGTCCCATGGGGGCCTATACGCAGTATTTT.

The V call is TRBV29-1, the J call TRBJ2-4, with D possibly being TRBD2 (6 bases). Germline loops: CDR1 SQVTM, CDR2 ANQGSEA. The ends were cut back, 3 bases at V and 9 bases at J, with 12 bases in the middle. The CDR3 is 12 residues long. CDR3 amino acids: CSVDLASSIQYF. CDR3 DNA sequence: TGCAGCGTTGATCTAGCGTCGAGCATTCAGTACTTC.

This chain connects TRBV4-1 to TRBJ2-2; unclear D gene. Trimming left V 1 base short and J 1 base short, with 7 bases between. This CDR3 comprises 15 residues. Germline-derived CDR1 and CDR2 are MGHRA and YSYEKL. The CDR3 loop is CASSQVGVNTGELFF. CDR3 coding DNA: TGCGCCAGCAGCCAAGTAGGAGTGAACACCGGGGAGCTGTTTTTT.

This clonotype was seen ten or more times. The V and J genes are TRBV11-2 and TRBJ2-7; D is perhaps TRBD2 (6 bases). Trimming stripped 7 bases from V and 1 base from J, with 17 bases between. The germline V gene encodes CDR1 SGHAT and CDR2 FQNNGV. The CDR3 sequence is 15 residues long. CDR3 bases: TGTGCCAGCAACCGTCTAGCGCATTTGTCCTACGAGCAGTACTTC. As protein: CASNRLAHLSYEQYF.

The genes are TRBV29-1 and TRBJ2-1, with D possibly TRBD2 on 6 matching bases. The V end was cut by 3 bases, the J end by 3 bases, with 24 bases between. The CDR3 is 18 amino acids. CDR1 and CDR2 from the germline V gene are SQVTM and ANQGSEA. This CDR3 is CSVDGGGDIARFYNEQFF. The CDR3 nucleotides are TGCAGCGTTGATGGGGGAGGAGACATCGCACGTTTCTACAATGAGCAGTTCTTC.

V gene TRBV12-3 or TRBV12-4 combines with J gene TRBJ1-2; D ambiguous. V shed 2 bases and J shed 3 bases, with 10 bases lying between them. This CDR3 spans 14 amino acids. The CDR3 sequence: CASSLIEGYYGYTF. DNA for the CDR3: TGTGCCAGCAGTTTAATAGAAGGTTACTATGGCTACACCTTC.

At least ten counts were recorded for this clonotype. CDR3 residues: CSARESGIYQYF. The CDR3 region has the DNA TGCAGTGCTAGAGAGTCGGGAATCTACCAGTACTTC. The chain recombines TRBV20-1 with TRBJ2-5; a possible D gene is TRBD2 (5 bases). V was clipped by 0 bases and J by 10 bases, with 12 bases between them. The germline CDR1 and CDR2 sequences are DFQATT and SNEGSKA (reference sequence). The CDR3 runs to 12 residues.

This clonotype appeared many times. The gene calls are TRBV3-1 and TRBJ1-4, with 10 positions matching TRBD1. The CDR3 contains 16 residues. Trimming removed 7 bases from V and 1 base from J; junction bases left unmatched: 6. Germline V gene data show CDR1 as LGHDT and CDR2 as YNNKEL (reference sequence). This chain's CDR3 is CASMAGTGVTNEKLFF. DNA for the CDR3: TGTGCCAGCATGGCCGGGACAGGGGTAACTAATGAAAAACTGTTTTTT.

This clonotype was seen a few times. The chain recombines TRBV5-8 with TRBJ2-1, with a weak D call TRBD1 (5 bases). Trimming shortened V by 5 bases and J by 0 bases, and 12 bases separated the two germline ends. Germline-derived CDR1 and CDR2 are SGHTS and YDEGEE. This CDR3 is built from 15 residues. CDR3 DNA sequence: TGTGCCAGCAGACCGTGGGGCTCCTCCTACAATGAGCAGTTCTTC. This codes for CASRPWGSSYNEQFF.

The table lists this clonotype with many counts. The chain joins TRBV3-1 to TRBJ1-1, with D tentatively TRBD1 (6 bases). Germline CDR1 and CDR2: LGHDT and YNNKEL (reference sequence). The CDR3 totals 16 residues. The V end lost 5 bases, the J end lost 5 bases, and 21 bases lay between the germline ends. CDR3 DNA sequence: TGTGCCAGCAGCTTCTTAGGGAGAACAGGGCGGACTGAAGCTTTCTTT. It translates to CASSFLGRTGRTEAFF. The entire variable domain, with the rest obtained from reference TRBV3-1 and TRBJ1-1, is as follows: DTAVSQTPKYLVTQMGNDKSIKCEQNLGHDTMYWYKQDSKKFLKIMFSYNNKELIINETVPNRFSPKSPDKAHLNLHINSLELGDSAVYFCASSFLGRTGRTEAFFGQGTRLTVV.

This clonotype was picked up many times. The chain combines TRBV20-1 with TRBJ1-1; D might be TRBD1 (5 bases). Germline CDR1 is DFQATT and CDR2 is SNEGSKA (reference sequence). The CDR3 has 12 amino acids. Trimming removed 8 bases at V and 4 bases at J, with 14 bases between. The CDR3 here is CSLLMGVTEAFF. CDR3 nucleotide sequence: TGCAGTCTTCTAATGGGGGTCACTGAAGCTTTCTTT.